This T cell receptor (beta chain) emerged from a study of T cells in pancreatic ductal adenocarcinoma. The selected patients with pancreatic ductal adenocarcinoma had surgery but no neoadjuvant therapy. The table came from immunoSEQ multiplex PCR; TCRdb's copy has only in-frame clones and leaves some out. The table lists 15,000 to 20,000 clones, 88% of them singletons, with around 0.94% in the top ten. J gave up 6 bases and V 2 bases, and 14 bases lay outside the gene matches. Germline assignment: CDR1 SGHTA and CDR2 FQGTGA. CDR3 length equals 17 residues. J is TRBJ2-7 and V is TRBV7-3, with 9 bases lining up with TRBD2. The sample taken for sequencing was PBMCs. The clonotype was recovered from a human donor with pancreatic ductal adenocarcinoma. The CDR3 sequence is CASSLQSPGAGGSEQYF. In nucleotides, the CDR3 is TGTGCCAGCAGCTTACAGTCTCCAGGGGCGGGGGGGAGCGAGCAGTACTTC. The variable domain in full, with the rest retrieved from reference TRBV7-3 and TRBJ2-7, is GAGVSQTPSNKVTEKGKYVELRCDPISGHTALYWYRQSLGQGPEFLIYFQGTGAADDSGLPNDRFFAVRPEGSVSTLKIQRTERGDSAVYLCASSLQSPGAGGSEQYFGPGTRLTVT.